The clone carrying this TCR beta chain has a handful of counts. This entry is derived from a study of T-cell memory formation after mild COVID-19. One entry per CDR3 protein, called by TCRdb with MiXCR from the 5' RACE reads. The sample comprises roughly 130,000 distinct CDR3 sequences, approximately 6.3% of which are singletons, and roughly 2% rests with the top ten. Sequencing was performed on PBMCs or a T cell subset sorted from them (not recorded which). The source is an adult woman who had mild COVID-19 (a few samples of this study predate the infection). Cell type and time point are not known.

The CDR3 loop is CASSDQAGGPGNEQFF. In nucleotides, the CDR3 is TGTGCCAGCAGTGACCAAGCGGGAGGGCCCGGCAATGAGCAGTTCTTC. The genes are TRBV6-2 or TRBV6-3 and TRBJ2-1, with 10 bases matching TRBD2. The V and J ends lost 5 bases and 6 bases, in that order; junction bases with no gene match: 10. CDR1 is MNHEY, CDR2 SVGEGT, per germline. The CDR3 sequence is 16 residues long.